This T cell receptor (beta chain) was sequenced during a study of T cells in narcolepsy. Profiled with immunoSEQ multiplex PCR; TCRdb holds only in-frame clones, not every one. The data contain roughly 20,000 clones, 80% to 85% of them singletons. General study findings and limits: No autoreactive T cell clone sequences appeared in some memory CD4+ repertoires. Reportedly, autoreactive clonotypes were serially detected in patients' blood but not controls'.

Per germline, CDR1 SGHRS and CDR2 YFSETQ. This CDR3 spans 14 amino acids. V lost 5 bases to trimming and J lost 5 bases, with 16 bases between them. To note about this clone: Its antigen is currently unknown.

This clonotype originated in a human donor in good health. V usage is TRBV5-1 and J usage is TRBJ2-5; no reliable D call. Sequenced sample: memory (CD45RA-) CD4+ T cells from blood. The CDR3 region has the DNA TGCGCCAGCAGGAGTGTATCGGGCTGGGAGACCCAGTACTTC. This sequence encodes CASRSVSGWETQYF.